What follows describes a single T cell receptor beta chain. Its cognate antigen is unknown. This sample is drawn from a study of post-analysis software for immune sequencing data. Study information: The cohort encompassed relapsing-remitting, secondary progressive and progressive-relapsing multiple sclerosis disease courses. Whole-study findings and limits: Comparison with controls showed significantly lower normalized Chao1 diversity in multiple sclerosis patients. Included in a set of roughly 5 TRBV segments more frequent in patients than controls were TRBV5-6, TRBV5-1 and TRBV20-1. The F measure placed samples prepared in the same batch into strongly shared clusters.

Unique molecular identifiers had been added to the TCR beta cDNA libraries. Starting from approximately 1 to 10 million T cells, the study yielded 460,000 or so cDNA molecules. TCRdb reprocessed the PCR reads with MiXCR, giving one entry per CDR3 protein. The sample holds about 430,000 distinct CDR3 sequences; roughly 38% are singletons and the top ten take 6.5% to 8%. Germline values: CDR1 MDHEN, CDR2 SYDVKM. This CDR3 region has 14 residues. This sequence joins TRBV28 and TRBJ2-5; D ambiguous. Gene TRBJ2-7 matches the end of the DNA better, so the J call may be wrong. Specimen: blood. This TCR was sampled from a girl aged 2 to 9 with multiple sclerosis. This CDR3 reads CASTSRVVGYEQYF. DNA for the CDR3: TGTGCCAGCACCAGCCGGGTCGTGGGATACGAGCAGTACTTC.